Shown below are 26 T cell receptor beta chains from a single sample sequenced in a study of blood T cell repertoires in COVID-19. TCRdb's table, derived via immunoSEQ multiplex PCR, lists solely in-frame clones and lacks some. Among about 120,000 clones listed, about 90% were seen once. Sequencing was performed on peripheral blood. The source is a woman in her 70s with acute or convalescent COVID-19.

The chain couples TRBV28 to TRBJ2-1; 7 bases agree with TRBD2. V gave up 8 bases and J gave up 7 bases; unmatched junction bases: 11. The CDR3 is 14 residues long. In germline, CDR1 is MDHEN, CDR2 SYDVKM. CDR3 nucleotide sequence: TGTGCCAGCGAAACGGGGGGTACGATAAATGAGCAGTTCTTC. Protein: CASETGGTINEQFF.

The chain is built from TRBV12-3 or TRBV12-4 and TRBJ1-3; D remains ambiguous. V lost 2 bases and J 2 bases, leaving 4 bases between the germline ends. CDR3 length: 13 amino acids. The CDR3 here is CASSLTPGNTIYF. CDR3 nucleotide sequence: TGTGCCAGCAGTTTAACTCCTGGAAACACCATATATTTT.

The rearrangement uses TRBV6-4 and TRBJ1-5, with D tentatively TRBD1 (6 bases). Germline CDR1 and CDR2: MRHNA and SNTAGT. CDR3 length: 14 amino acids. Trimming cost V 8 bases and J 0 bases, with 11 bases left between them. In nucleotides, the CDR3 is TGTGCCAGCCCTTACAGGGATAGCAATCAGCCCCAGCATTTT. Encoded protein: CASPYRDSNQPQHF.

The chain links TRBV7-3 to TRBJ1-3; D might be TRBD1 (5 bases). From germline, CDR1 is SGHTA and CDR2 FQGTGA. The CDR3 runs to 14 residues. V shed 1 base and J shed 4 bases, with 8 bases lying between them. The CDR3 DNA follows: TGTGCCAGCAGCTTAATAGGGGCAGGAAACACCATATATTTT. It encodes CASSLIGAGNTIYF.

This chain joins TRBV25-1 and TRBJ1-6, with 10 bases identical to TRBD1. Germline loops: CDR1 MGHDK, CDR2 SYGVNS. V lost 0 bases to trimming and J lost 7 bases; unmatched junction nucleotides: 3. The CDR3 is 16 amino acids. The CDR3 nucleotides are TGTGCCAGCAGTGAATACAGGACAGGGGGAAATTCACCCCTCCACTTT. Residues: CASSEYRTGGNSPLHF. Filled out from reference TRBV25-1 and TRBJ1-6, the complete variable domain reads EADIYQTPRYLVIGTGKKITLECSQTMGHDKMYWYQQDPGMELHLIHYSYGVNSTEKGDLSSESTVSRIRTEHFPLTLESARPSHTSQYLCASSEYRTGGNSPLHFGNGTRLTVT.

The sample holds many counts of this clone. The DNA of the CDR3 is TGCGCCAGCAGCTGGACTGGGTCAGAAAAACTGTTTTTT. It is translated as CASSWTGSEKLFF. The rearrangement links TRBV5-1 to TRBJ1-4; no clear D. CDR3 length: 13 amino acids. Deletions cut 3 bases from V and 8 bases from J, with 11 bases between. Germline CDR1 and CDR2: SGHRS and YFSETQ.

The chain has TRBV30 and TRBJ2-5; D unclear. The CDR3 length is 15 residues. Deletions cut 0 bases from V and 5 bases from J, with 16 bases between. Germline CDR1 GTSNPN, CDR2 SVGIG (reference sequence). CDR3 nucleotides: TGTGCCTGGAGTGTAAGGCTACAAAGAGGCGAGACCCAGTACTTC. It is translated as CAWSVRLQRGETQYF.

V usage is TRBV2 and J usage is TRBJ1-2; the D is unclear. The V gene lost 6 bases and the J gene lost 7 bases, with 9 bases spanning the gap. Germline V gene data show CDR1 as SNHLY and CDR2 as FYNNEI. The CDR3 runs 11 residues. CDR3 in amino acids: CASSVDSGYTF. The CDR3 nucleotides read TGTGCCAGCAGCGTGGACTCTGGCTACACCTTC.

The gene calls are TRBV10-1 and TRBJ2-2; D may be TRBD2 (6 bases). Per germline, CDR1 WNHNN and CDR2 SYGVQD (reference sequence). V was clipped by 3 bases and J by 3 bases, with 11 bases between them. The CDR3 is 15 amino acids. The CDR3 here is CASSERDSYTGELFF. CDR3 sequence (DNA): TGCGCCAGCAGTGAACGGGACTCTTACACCGGGGAGCTGTTTTTT.

The rearrangement links TRBV3-1 (or the pseudogene TRBV3-2) to TRBJ2-2; possible D gene TRBD1, 5 bases. Trimming pared 3 bases from V and 3 bases from J, leaving 11 bases between. CDR1 is LGHDT and CDR2 is YNNKEL in the germline V gene (reference sequence). This CDR3 region has 15 residues. Written as DNA, the CDR3 is TGTGCCAGCAGCCACTGGGGCAGGGACACCGGGGAGCTGTTTTTT. Its translation: CASSHWGRDTGELFF.

This clone was counted a few times. The genes are TRBV7-3 and TRBJ2-1; D perhaps matches TRBD1 (6 bases). Trimming pared 1 base from V and 12 bases from J, leaving 19 bases between. The CDR3 contains 15 residues. Germline V lookup: CDR1 SGHTA, CDR2 FQGTGA. CDR3 sequence: CASSLNPGEGLRQFF. The DNA of the CDR3 is TGTGCCAGCAGCTTAAACCCAGGGGAAGGTTTAAGGCAGTTCTTC.

The chain joins TRBV7-2 to TRBJ1-2; D call uncertain. The CDR3 consists of 15 residues. The V gene lost 0 bases and the J gene lost 4 bases, with 12 bases spanning the gap. CDR1 SGHTA and CDR2 FQGNSA come from the germline V gene. The CDR3 sequence is CASSLATLLGYGYTF. CDR3 sequence (DNA): TGTGCCAGCAGCTTAGCGACACTGCTGGGCTATGGCTACACCTTC.

CDR3 sequence: CASSENGGGVAKNIQYF. In nucleotides, the CDR3 is TGTGCCAGCAGTGAGAATGGCGGGGGAGTAGCCAAAAACATTCAGTACTTC. The chain couples TRBV6-4 to TRBJ2-4, with 7 bases that match TRBD2. Trimming cost V 3 bases and J 0 bases; bases outside gene matches: 8. Germline V gene sequence: CDR1 MRHNA, CDR2 SNTAGT. The length of the CDR3 is 17 residues.

The rearrangement uses TRBV12-3 or TRBV12-4 and TRBJ1-1, with 9 bases aligning to TRBD1. The J segment lost 4 bases and the V segment lost 5 bases, leaving 2 bases of the junction unmatched. The CDR3 has 13 amino acids. CDR3 loop: CASSDRGATEAFF. In DNA, the CDR3 is TGTGCCAGCAGTGACAGGGGGGCCACTGAAGCTTTCTTT.

This clone was recorded a few times. The rearrangement links TRBV29-1 to TRBJ1-1, with D maybe TRBD1 (6 bases). This CDR3 comprises 14 residues. Trimming took off 5 bases at V and 4 bases at J, with 17 bases between the two ends. CDR1 SQVTM and CDR2 ANQGSEA come from the germline V gene. CDR3 loop: CSVCAGDGGTEAFF. DNA of the CDR3: TGCAGCGTTTGCGCAGGGGATGGGGGCACTGAAGCTTTCTTT.

The chain employs TRBV18 and TRBJ2-3, with TRBD2 matching 11 bases. Germline-derived CDR1 and CDR2 are KGHSH and LQKENI. V shed 6 bases and J 4 bases; nucleotides not matched to a gene: 9. The CDR3 extends over 16 amino acids. Here the CDR3 DNA reads TGTGCCAGCTCCCCCCCGGGACTAGCGGTTTCAGATACGCAGTATTTT. Encoded protein: CASSPPGLAVSDTQYF.

This clone showed up just a few times. The V call is TRBV29-1, the J call TRBJ2-1, with D tentatively TRBD2 (7 bases). CDR1 is SQVTM and CDR2 is ANQGSEA in the germline V gene. V was trimmed by 6 bases and J by 9 bases, leaving 18 bases between them. The CDR3 covers 13 residues. Here the CDR3 reads CSVERGAFSEQFF. As DNA, the CDR3 is TGCAGCGTGGAACGGGGGGCTTTCAGTGAGCAGTTCTTC.

The chain joins TRBV20-1 to TRBJ1-2, with D possibly matching TRBD1 (5 bases). Looked up from germline, CDR1 is DFQATT and CDR2 is SNEGSKA (reference sequence). The CDR3 has 13 amino acids. Trimming left V 3 bases short and J 7 bases short, with 15 bases between. The CDR3 nucleotides read TGCAGTGCTAGTTCCCAGGGATGGGCTGGCTACACCTTC. Amino acid sequence: CSASSQGWAGYTF.

This clone was counted once. The chain recombines TRBV14 with TRBJ2-7; the D is unclear. CDR1 and CDR2 (germline): SGHDN, FVKESK. The CDR3 loop spans 13 amino acids. Trimming stripped 8 bases from V and 4 bases from J, with 15 bases between. This chain's CDR3 is CASESSSLYEQYF. CDR3 bases: TGTGCCAGCGAGTCCTCCTCGCTTTACGAGCAGTACTTC.

The V call is TRBV6-5, the J call TRBJ1-2; 8 nucleotides line up with TRBD1. V shed 5 bases, J shed 10 bases, and the junction held 6 bases outside the gene matches. Germline CDR1 MNHEY, CDR2 SVGAGI. The CDR3 runs 12 residues. This CDR3 reads CASSPRQGIYTF. The CDR3 DNA sequence: TGTGCCAGCAGTCCTCGACAGGGGATCTACACCTTC.

The rearrangement uses TRBV6-1 and TRBJ2-6; 7 bases agree with TRBD2. CDR3 length: 16 amino acids. V trimming: 3 bases; J trimming: 0 bases; junction bases outside the gene matches: 2. Per germline, CDR1 MNHNS and CDR2 SASEGT. CDR3 in amino acids: CASSEGLLSGANVLTF. DNA for the CDR3: TGTGCCAGCAGTGAGGGACTACTCTCTGGGGCCAACGTCCTGACTTTC.

V is TRBV28 and J is TRBJ1-2; the D gene is possibly TRBD1 (5 bases). Trimming pared 6 bases from V and 8 bases from J, leaving 22 bases between. The CDR3 is 15 residues long. Germline V gene lookup returns CDR1 MDHEN and CDR2 SYDVKM. The CDR3 DNA reads as TGTGCCAGCAGCTCACCGGGGGAGGACGACTGGGGCTACACCTTC. Translated, it gives CASSSPGEDDWGYTF.

V and J are TRBV3-1 (or the pseudogene TRBV3-2) and TRBJ2-1; D may be TRBD2 (6 bases). V lost 3 bases, J lost 0 bases, and 15 bases lay in between. The germline gives CDR1 LGHDT, CDR2 YNNKEL (reference sequence). CDR3 length: 17 residues. The CDR3 region is CASSQGVAASSYNEQFF. The CDR3 DNA reads TGTGCCAGCAGCCAGGGGGTAGCGGCGAGCTCCTACAATGAGCAGTTCTTC.

The chain couples TRBV29-1 to TRBJ1-1; 9 bases fit TRBD1. The CDR3 loop spans 12 amino acids. Germline V gives CDR1 SQVTM, CDR2 ANQGSEA. After removal of 7 bases from V and 5 bases from J, the junction contained 5 bases not matched to a gene. The CDR3 DNA reads as TGCAGCGCCCGGACAGGGGTAACTGAAGCTTTCTTT. Translated, it gives CSARTGVTEAFF.

This clone was observed a single time. This chain connects TRBV5-5 to TRBJ1-4; TRBD1 aligns across 7 bases. The germline V gene encodes CDR1 SGHKS and CDR2 YYEKEE (reference sequence). The V and J ends lost 3 bases and 4 bases, in that order; junction bases with no gene match: 3. CDR3 length: 14 residues. CDR3 bases: TGTGCCAGCAGCTCGACAGGGATTAATGAAAAACTGTTTTTT. Its protein product is CASSSTGINEKLFF.

The chain is built from TRBV28 and TRBJ2-5; no clear D. With 7 bases removed from V and 5 bases from J, the gap between germline ends came to 11 bases. Germline CDR1 and CDR2: MDHEN and SYDVKM. The CDR3 extends over 12 amino acids. The CDR3 reads CASNSVEETQYF. The CDR3 coding sequence is TGTGCCAGCAACTCCGTTGAGGAGACCCAGTACTTC.